This T cell receptor (beta chain) was recorded in a study of T cells in Graves' hyperthyroidism and ophthalmopathy. Notes on the study in general: Blood also held most thyroid clonotypes expanded beyond 0.001.

RNA transcripts were the template for amplifying TCR beta CDR3 regions. The HTBI primer set was used in a first-round RT-PCR of the TCR CDR3. One entry per CDR3 protein, called by TCRdb with MiXCR from the multiplex PCR reads. The sample lists 550,000 to 650,000 distinct CDR3 sequences, about 15% seen once, with 5% to 7% in the top ten. As to this clonotype: The antigen is undetermined.

Germline CDR1 MDHEN, CDR2 SYDVKM. The CDR3 length is 12 residues. V lost 6 bases, J lost 5 bases, and 5 bases lay in between. The clonotype comes from a young woman with Graves' hyperthyroidism that later progressed to Graves' ophthalmopathy. The chain carries TRBV28 and TRBJ1-6; D is unresolved. What was sequenced was blood. This CDR3 reads CASRPNNSPLHF. CDR3 in DNA: TGTGCCAGCAGACCCAATAATTCACCCCTCCACTTT.